Listed below are T cell receptor beta chains from one sample, sequenced in a study of blood T cell repertoires in COVID-19. The protocol was immunoSEQ multiplex PCR, while the TCRdb copy is restricted to in-frame clones and leaves out a portion. The sample yields some 150,000 clones, around 83% seen once. Sequences were obtained from peripheral blood. The receptors derive from a woman in her forties or fifties with acute or convalescent COVID-19. Both conserved end residues are part of each CDR3. The D gene is left open where the match is weak. Size is stated for part of the rows, as once, few or many counts, or as a class when the clone is expanded.

clone_size | cdr3_length | j_call | d_call | v_call | cdr3_aa | cdr3_nt
NA | 14 | TRBJ2-1 | TRBD2 | TRBV18 | CASSPGLAPIEQFF | TGTGCCAGCTCACCGGGACTAGCCCCAATCGAGCAGTTCTTC
NA | 14 | TRBJ1-5 | TRBD1 | TRBV9 | CASSGTGGYQPQHF | TGTGCCAGCAGCGGGACAGGGGGCTATCAGCCCCAGCATTTT
NA | 16 | TRBJ2-1 | TRBD2 | TRBV5-1 | CASSFLPLGGNNEQFF | TGCGCCAGCAGCTTTCTCCCTCTGGGGGGGAACAATGAGCAGTTCTTC
NA | 15 | TRBJ1-5 | NA | TRBV5-6 | CASSFRGRLNQPQHF | TGTGCCAGCAGCTTCCGCGGTCGGCTCAATCAGCCCCAGCATTTT
NA | 14 | TRBJ2-7 | TRBD1 | TRBV5-6 | CASSLTGEGYEQYF | TGTGCCAGCAGCTTGACAGGGGAAGGCTACGAGCAGTACTTC
NA | 14 | TRBJ1-5 | TRBD1 | TRBV5-1 | CASSPGQPNQPQHF | TGCGCCAGCAGCCCGGGACAGCCCAATCAGCCCCAGCATTTT
few | 14 | TRBJ1-4 | NA | TRBV28 | CASSLVTRNEKLFF | TGTGCCAGCAGTTTAGTGACAAGGAATGAAAAACTGTTTTTT
NA | 14 | TRBJ1-5 | NA | TRBV5-8 | CASIPWHSNQPQHF | TGTGCCAGCATCCCGTGGCATAGCAATCAGCCCCAGCATTTT
NA | 16 | TRBJ2-2 | TRBD2 | TRBV2 | CASTASGGLGTGELFF | TGTGCCAGCACCGCCAGCGGGGGCCTAGGGACCGGGGAGCTGTTTTTT
NA | 16 | TRBJ2-1 | TRBD2 | TRBV7-3 | CASSPPGAGTYNEQFF | TGTGCCAGCAGCCCCCCGGGAGCGGGAACCTACAATGAGCAGTTCTTC
few | 13 | TRBJ2-7 | NA | TRBV7-2 | CASSRQINYEQYF | TGTGCCAGCAGCCGACAGATTAACTACGAGCAGTACTTC
NA | 16 | TRBJ1-1 | TRBD1 | TRBV7-2 | CASSLQPGQGFTEAFF | TGTGCCAGCAGCTTGCAACCGGGACAGGGGTTCACTGAAGCTTTCTTT
NA | 15 | TRBJ2-7 | NA | TRBV5-4 | CASSLAQGIFDEQYF | TGTGCCAGCAGCTTGGCCCAGGGGATCTTCGACGAGCAGTACTTC
NA | 14 | TRBJ2-3 | NA | TRBV7-2 | CASSLEATADTQYF | TGTGCCAGCAGCTTAGAGGCGACAGCAGATACGCAGTATTTT
NA | 15 | TRBJ2-7 | TRBD2 | TRBV3-1/TRBV3-2 | CASRPGTSGSYEQYF | TGTGCCAGCAGGCCCGGGACTAGCGGGTCCTACGAGCAGTACTTC
NA | 14 | TRBJ1-4 | TRBD1 | TRBV5-1 | CASRRGQGGEKLFF | TGCGCCAGCAGGCGCGGACAGGGGGGTGAAAAACTGTTTTTT
NA | 15 | TRBJ2-3 | NA | TRBV24-1 | CATSDPRTGGDTQYF | TGTGCCACCAGTGATCCTCGGACCGGAGGAGATACGCAGTATTTT
NA | 17 | TRBJ1-6 | TRBD1 | TRBV9 | CASSDSGTGGAGSPLHF | TGTGCCAGCAGCGACTCCGGGACAGGGGGCGCAGGGTCACCCCTCCACTTT
few | 13 | TRBJ1-1 | TRBD1 | TRBV12-3/TRBV12-4 | CASSFSTGGEAFF | TGTGCCAGCAGTTTCTCAACAGGGGGCGAGGCTTTCTTT
NA | 15 | TRBJ1-6 | TRBD1 | TRBV19 | CASSIRQGENSPLHF | TGTGCCAGTAGTATCCGCCAGGGGGAAAATTCACCCCTCCACTTT
once | 14 | TRBJ2-7 | NA | TRBV29-1 | CSGKTTLSSYEQYF | TGCAGCGGTAAGACAACCCTTAGCTCCTACGAGCAGTACTTC
few | 13 | TRBJ2-7 | NA | TRBV5-1 | CASSLTSPYEQYF | TGCGCCAGCAGCTTGACTAGTCCCTACGAGCAGTACTTC
NA | 12 | TRBJ1-1 | TRBD1 | TRBV19 | CASSGQGSEAFF | TGTGCCAGTAGTGGACAGGGTTCTGAAGCTTTCTTT
once | 15 | TRBJ2-7 | NA | TRBV19 | CASSPRQGGSYEQYF | TGTGCCAGTAGTCCCCGGCAGGGGGGATCCTACGAGCAGTACTTC
NA | 14 | TRBJ2-3 | NA | TRBV7-9 | CASSRRGSTDTQYF | TGTGCCAGCAGCCGCAGGGGTAGCACAGATACGCAGTATTTT
NA | 13 | TRBJ1-2 | NA | TRBV7-2 | CASRKGGYYGYTF | TGTGCCAGCAGAAAAGGGGGATACTATGGCTACACCTTC
NA | 15 | TRBJ1-5 | TRBD1 | TRBV2 | CASSEFGQGYQPQHF | TGTGCCAGCAGTGAATTCGGACAGGGGTACCAGCCCCAGCATTTT
NA | 15 | TRBJ2-3 | TRBD2 | TRBV6-2/TRBV6-3 | CASSWIAGGTDTQYF | TGTGCCAGCAGTTGGATAGCGGGGGGGACAGATACGCAGTATTTT
NA | 17 | TRBJ2-1 | TRBD2 | TRBV7-3 | CASSPKPREGDSNEQFF | TGTGCCAGCAGCCCTAAGCCCCGGGAGGGAGATAGCAATGAGCAGTTCTTC
NA | 16 | TRBJ2-1 | TRBD2 | TRBV18 | CASSPRPGLGGNEQFF | TGTGCCAGCTCACCCAGACCGGGACTAGGGGGCAATGAGCAGTTCTTC
NA | 12 | TRBJ2-3 | NA | TRBV10-3 | CAISPGTDTQYF | TGTGCCATCAGTCCCGGGACAGATACGCAGTATTTT
NA | 16 | TRBJ1-4 | NA | TRBV2 | CASKSRVSGGYEKLFF | TGTGCCAGCAAATCCAGGGTGAGCGGGGGATATGAAAAACTGTTTTTT
NA | 13 | TRBJ1-5 | NA | TRBV6-6 | CASSYGQAQPQHF | TGTGCCAGCAGTTACGGTCAGGCCCAGCCCCAGCATTTT
few | 15 | TRBJ1-2 | NA | TRBV4-3 | CASSQYSYSSYGYTF | TGCGCCAGCAGCCAATACAGCTACTCAAGCTATGGCTACACCTTC
NA | 14 | TRBJ1-2 | TRBD1 | TRBV5-4 | CASSSTGDPGGYTF | TGTGCCAGCAGTTCGACAGGGGACCCGGGTGGCTACACCTTC
NA | 15 | TRBJ2-7 | TRBD2 | TRBV6-2/TRBV6-3 | CASSYGTSDYYEQYF | TGTGCCAGCAGTTATGGGACTAGCGACTACTACGAGCAGTACTTC
NA | 13 | TRBJ1-5 | NA | TRBV29-1 | CSAGQTGNQPQHF | TGCAGCGCCGGACAGACCGGGAATCAGCCCCAGCATTTT
NA | 14 | TRBJ1-5 | TRBD1 | TRBV6-5 | CASMEGGEVGLEHF | TGTGCCAGCATGGAAGGGGGCGAAGTAGGCCTTGAGCATTTT
NA | 16 | TRBJ1-4 | TRBD1 | TRBV6-6 | CASSSDHRGQREKLFF | TGTGCCAGCAGTTCCGACCACAGGGGGCAACGAGAAAAACTGTTTTTT
NA | 14 | TRBJ2-7 | TRBD1 | TRBV28 | CASSLQGGVYEQYF | TGTGCCAGCAGTCTACAGGGGGGAGTATACGAGCAGTACTTC
NA | 18 | TRBJ1-4 | TRBD1 | TRBV2 | CASSARQGDFATNEKLFF | TGTGCCAGCAGCGCCCGACAGGGGGACTTTGCAACTAATGAAAAACTGTTTTTT
NA | 15 | TRBJ1-2 | TRBD1 | TRBV2 | CASSERRQGATGYTF | TGTGCCAGCAGTGAACGGAGACAGGGGGCAACCGGCTACACCTTC
once | 14 | TRBJ1-1 | NA | TRBV3-1/TRBV3-2 | CASSQGHKSQGAFF | TGTGCCAGCAGCCAGGGTCACAAGTCTCAGGGCGCTTTCTTT
NA | 13 | TRBJ1-2 | TRBD1 | TRBV12-5 | CASAPTGHHGYTF | TGTGCTAGTGCCCCGACAGGGCACCATGGCTACACCTTC
NA | 17 | TRBJ2-1 | TRBD1 | TRBV10-3 | CAISDDTGQGAYNEQFF | TGTGCCATCAGTGACGATACGGGACAGGGGGCCTACAATGAGCAGTTCTTC
NA | 14 | TRBJ1-3 | NA | TRBV10-3 | CAISASYSGNTIYF | TGTGCCATCAGTGCGTCATACTCTGGAAACACCATATATTTT
NA | 14 | TRBJ2-3 | TRBD1 | TRBV2 | CASSTLSTGDTQYF | TGTGCCAGCAGCACCTTATCGACAGGGGATACGCAGTATTTT
NA | 13 | TRBJ1-1 | TRBD1 | TRBV18 | CASSPTGDTEAFF | TGTGCCAGCTCACCGACAGGGGACACTGAAGCTTTCTTT
NA | 18 | TRBJ1-5 | TRBD1 | TRBV7-2 | CASSTNPPTGGNNQPQHF | TGTGCCAGCAGCACAAACCCCCCCACAGGGGGTAACAATCAGCCCCAGCATTTT
NA | 15 | TRBJ1-3 | NA | TRBV4-1 | CASTEQGTSGNTIYF | TGCGCCAGCACCGAACAGGGTACCTCTGGAAACACCATATATTTT
few | 14 | TRBJ1-2 | NA | TRBV2 | CASSEAGGRYGYTF | TGTGCCAGCAGTGAAGCAGGGGGACGCTATGGCTACACCTTC
NA | 13 | TRBJ2-7 | TRBD2 | TRBV6-5 | CASSYGGTSGVYF | TGTGCCAGCAGTTACGGGGGGACTAGCGGGGTGTACTTC
NA | 15 | TRBJ1-2 | TRBD1 | TRBV6-5 | CASSYSALRTGGYTF | TGTGCCAGCAGTTACTCGGCGTTGCGGACAGGCGGCTACACCTTC
NA | 14 | TRBJ1-5 | TRBD1 | TRBV2 | CATRGQGDNQPQHF | TGTGCCACCCGCGGACAGGGCGACAATCAGCCCCAGCATTTT